This note documents a single T cell receptor (beta chain) sequence. Data came from immunoSEQ multiplex PCR; TCRdb stores just in-frame clones and leaves some out. Altogether approximately 150,000 clones are present, about 88% being singletons, with the ten largest covering 1.2%. This sample is drawn from a study of blood T cell repertoires in COVID-19. At the level of the study: The samples span acute and convalescent COVID-19 from the United States, Italy and Spain. The analysed material was cDNA or gDNA that came from T cells, B-cell-depleted T cells, or PBMCs.

The age range of participants was 18 to 89 years, with residence in under 30 US areas. Participants reported their clinical history, and cohort assignment relied on those reports. The specimen was PBMCs or T cells enriched from blood (not recorded which). This receptor was obtained from a human donor with acute COVID-19. The donor label of this sample is uncertain.

CDR3 in amino acids: CASSQDRGREQYF. The CDR3 DNA reads as TGCGCCAGCAGCCAAGACAGGGGGCGGGAGCAGTACTTC. The chain couples TRBV4-3 to TRBJ2-7; 8 bases are a match to TRBD1. The CDR3 length is 13 residues. In germline, CDR1 is LGHNA, CDR2 YSLEER. V lost 0 bases and J lost 7; bases outside the gene matches: 2.